This TCR beta chain was identified in a study of early T cells in non-severe SARS-CoV-2 infection. Study at large: Bulk RNA taken from unsorted whole blood was sequenced, leaving chains unpaired.

Individual cDNA molecules were tagged with unique molecular identifiers, the study reported. TCRdb fed the 5' RACE reads into MiXCR, producing one record per CDR3 protein. The sample consists of about 76,000 distinct CDR3 sequences, around a sixth of them appearing once. The germline gives CDR1 LGHDT, CDR2 YNNKEL (reference sequence). The CDR3 runs to 13 residues. Deletions cut 4 bases from V and 9 bases from J, with 10 bases between. This receptor was obtained from an adult who was a healthcare worker with PCR-confirmed SARS-CoV-2 infection or an uninfected control (not recorded which). The sequenced sample was whole blood. The chain carries TRBV3-1 and TRBJ1-6; no clear D. The CDR3 protein is CASSRTDGSPLHF. The CDR3 region has the DNA TGTGCCAGCAGCCGCACAGATGGTTCACCCCTCCACTTT.